This T cell receptor beta chain is drawn from a study of blood T cell repertoires in COVID-19. The CDR3 runs 13 residues. From germline, CDR1 is GTSNPN and CDR2 SVGIG (reference sequence). Clones were sequenced by immunoSEQ multiplex PCR, and TCRdb holds only the in-frame ones, with some missing. The data hold roughly 700,000 clones, with 70% to 90% observed a single time. The receptor comes from a woman under 30 with acute or convalescent COVID-19. This chain joins TRBV30 and TRBJ1-4; D is unresolved. Sequencing was done on a sample of peripheral blood. The CDR3 DNA reads TGTGCTTATACAGTATCTACTAATGAAAAACTGTTTTTT. Amino acids: CAYTVSTNEKLFF.